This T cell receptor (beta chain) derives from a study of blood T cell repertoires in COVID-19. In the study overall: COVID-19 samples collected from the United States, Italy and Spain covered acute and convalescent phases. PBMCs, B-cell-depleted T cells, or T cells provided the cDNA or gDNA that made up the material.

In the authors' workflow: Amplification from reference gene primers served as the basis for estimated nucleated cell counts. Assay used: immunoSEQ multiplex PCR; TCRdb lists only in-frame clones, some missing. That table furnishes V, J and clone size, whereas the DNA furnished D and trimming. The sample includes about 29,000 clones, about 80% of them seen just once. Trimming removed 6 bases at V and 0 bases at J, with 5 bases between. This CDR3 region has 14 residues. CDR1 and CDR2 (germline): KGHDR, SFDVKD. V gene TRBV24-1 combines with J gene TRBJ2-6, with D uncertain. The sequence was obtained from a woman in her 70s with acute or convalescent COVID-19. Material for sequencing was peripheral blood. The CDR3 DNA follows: TGTGCCACCAGTCCCAGCTCTGGGGCCAACGTCCTGACTTTC. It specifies CATSPSSGANVLTF.